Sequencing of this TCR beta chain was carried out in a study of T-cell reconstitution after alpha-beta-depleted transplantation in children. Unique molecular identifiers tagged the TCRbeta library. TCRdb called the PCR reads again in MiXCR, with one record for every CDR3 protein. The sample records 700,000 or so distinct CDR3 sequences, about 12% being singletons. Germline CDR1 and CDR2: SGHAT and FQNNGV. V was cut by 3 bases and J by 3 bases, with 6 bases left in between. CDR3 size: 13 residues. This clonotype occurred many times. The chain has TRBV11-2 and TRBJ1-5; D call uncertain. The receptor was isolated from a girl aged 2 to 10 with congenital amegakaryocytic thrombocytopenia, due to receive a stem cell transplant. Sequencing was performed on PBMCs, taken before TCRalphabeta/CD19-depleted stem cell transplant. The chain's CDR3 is CASSFRVNQPQHF. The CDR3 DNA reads TGTGCCAGCAGCTTTCGGGTCAATCAGCCCCAGCATTTT.